The T cell receptor beta chain described here comes from a study of cytomegalovirus exposure and HLA in healthy donors. This clone was detected only a few times. PCR used 60 Vbeta primers and 13 Jbeta primers. Profiled with immunoSEQ multiplex PCR; TCRdb holds only in-frame clones, not every one. Of around 170,000 clones in the sample, 80% are singletons; the top ten hold about 1.3%. Sequenced sample: PBMCs. The sequence was collected from a girl aged 5-17 years in good health and CMV-seropositive.

In nucleotides, the CDR3 is TGTGCCAGCACCTTGATGGTGGGGGGGAGCAATGAGCAGTTCTTC. Its translation: CASTLMVGGSNEQFF. The V call is TRBV11-2, the J call TRBJ2-1, with TRBD2 matching over 7 bases. CDR3 size: 15 residues. Trimming cost V 7 bases and J 6 bases; bases outside gene matches: 12. Per the germline V gene, CDR1 is SGHAT and CDR2 is FQNNGV.